The entry below describes one TCR beta chain. The data were produced by immunoSEQ multiplex PCR, yet TCRdb's version contains in-frame clones alone and is incomplete. The data contain tens of thousands of clones, just under 97% of them singletons. These data are taken from a study of technical replicates of blood from several donors. Trimming removed 10 bases from V and 6 bases from J; junction bases left unmatched: 10. The CDR3 extends over 13 amino acids. CDR1 and CDR2 (germline): SGHNT, YYREEE (reference sequence). The specimen was T cells isolated from PBMCs. The clonotype originates from a human donor in good health. V is TRBV5-4 and J is TRBJ1-1; 9 bases line up with TRBD1. This CDR3 reads CAGWTGEIAEAFF. For the CDR3, the DNA is TGTGCCGGATGGACAGGGGAGATCGCTGAAGCTTTCTTT.